Each of the 5 T cell receptor beta chains below was sequenced from the same sample in a study of cytomegalovirus exposure and HLA in healthy donors. The PCR contained 60 Vbeta and 13 Jbeta primers. Sequencing used immunoSEQ multiplex PCR; TCRdb keeps in-frame clones, though not all of them. Counted here are 150,000 or so clones, 86% occurring once; the ten biggest clones make up nearly 2%. The sequenced material came from PBMCs. The origin of the receptors is a woman under 30 in good health and CMV-seronegative.

The chain has TRBV2 and TRBJ1-2; TRBD1 matches at 8 bases. Germline CDR1 SNHLY, CDR2 FYNNEI. Trimming at V came to 5 bases and at J to 4 bases, leaving 6 bases not matched to a gene. The CDR3 covers 14 residues. The CDR3 spells CASSKDRDSYGYTF. CDR3 DNA: TGTGCCAGCAGTAAGGACAGGGATAGCTATGGCTACACCTTC.

The chain has TRBV7-9 and TRBJ1-3, with D uncertain. The CDR3 sequence is 16 residues long. Trimming removed 3 bases from V and 0 bases from J, with 12 bases in between. Germline V gene sequence: CDR1 SEHNR, CDR2 FQNEAQ (reference sequence). DNA of the CDR3: TGTGCCAGCAGCTTTGGTAGGCAGGTCTCTGGAAACACCATATATTTT. As protein: CASSFGRQVSGNTIYF.

The V gene is TRBV11-2, the J gene TRBJ2-7; D gene unclear. Per the germline V gene, CDR1 is SGHAT and CDR2 is FQNNGV. The germline V and J ends were trimmed by 4 bases and 5 bases, with 12 bases remaining between them. CDR3 length: 13 amino acids. The CDR3 protein is CASSYRRSDEQYF. The CDR3 nucleotides are TGTGCCAGCAGCTACCGTAGGAGTGACGAGCAGTACTTC.

The CDR3, as DNA: TGTGCCAGCAGCGTAGCCGTGGGGGGGTCCTTGAACACTGAAGCTTTCTTT. This encodes CASSVAVGGSLNTEAFF. The chain combines TRBV9 with TRBJ1-1; the D gene is possibly TRBD1 (5 bases). Looked up from germline, CDR1 is SGDLS and CDR2 is YYNGEE. Trimming shortened V by 0 bases and J by 0 bases, and 15 bases separated the two germline ends. The CDR3 totals 17 residues.

The V call is TRBV28, the J call TRBJ1-4; tentatively, D is TRBD1 (5 bases). V dropped 6 bases and J dropped 3 bases, with 8 bases sitting between them. The CDR3 covers 13 residues. Germline loops: CDR1 MDHEN, CDR2 SYDVKM. The CDR3 DNA follows: TGTGCCAGCAGGGAGACAGCTAATGAAAAACTGTTTTTT. It translates to CASRETANEKLFF.